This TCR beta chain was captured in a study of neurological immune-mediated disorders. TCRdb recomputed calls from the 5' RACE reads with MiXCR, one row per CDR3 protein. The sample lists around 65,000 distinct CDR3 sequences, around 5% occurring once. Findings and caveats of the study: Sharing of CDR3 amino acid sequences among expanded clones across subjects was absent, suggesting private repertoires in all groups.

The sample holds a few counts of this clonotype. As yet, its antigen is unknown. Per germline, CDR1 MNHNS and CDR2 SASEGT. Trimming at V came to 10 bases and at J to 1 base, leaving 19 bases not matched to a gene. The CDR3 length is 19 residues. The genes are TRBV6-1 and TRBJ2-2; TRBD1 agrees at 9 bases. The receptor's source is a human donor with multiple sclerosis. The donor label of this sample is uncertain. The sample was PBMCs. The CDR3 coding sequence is TGTGCCACCTGTAGGGGGACAGGGTTTACGCGGGTGAACACCGGGGAGCTGTTTTTT. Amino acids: CATCRGTGFTRVNTGELFF.